This T cell receptor (beta chain) was recorded in a study of cytomegalovirus exposure and HLA in healthy donors. V trimming: 7 bases; J trimming: 10 bases; junction bases outside the gene matches: 12. CDR3 size: 14 residues. CDR1 is SNHLY, CDR2 FYNNEI, per germline. PCR primers comprised 60 Vbeta and 13 Jbeta primers. Profiling relied on immunoSEQ multiplex PCR, and the TCRdb table lists in-frame clones only, not all of them. The table lists fewer than 200,000 clones, roughly 80% of them singletons. This rearrangement joins TRBV2 to TRBJ2-1; TRBD2 matches 8 bases. The origin of this receptor is a woman in her 50s in good health and CMV-seronegative. The specimen was PBMCs. CDR3 sequence reads: CASKGGAGGGEQFF. In DNA form, the CDR3 reads TGTGCCAGCAAGGGCGGCGCGGGAGGAGGGGAGCAGTTCTTC.